These 10 T cell receptor beta chains share one sample of origin, sequenced in a study of shared clonotypes between healthy human individuals (dated by TCRdb to the early 2020s). Libraries were built with the immunoSEQ multiplex PCR assay. TCRdb provides this immuneACCESS table in a form limited to in-frame rearrangements. Some clones are lacking; in checked studies, under half of them reflect an unresolved V gene, and why the rest are absent is not known. The sample has 75,000 to 100,000 clones on record, 40% to 55% of them singletons. The ten largest clones take up around 15% of the sample. Material for sequencing was PBMCs. These receptors were taken from a woman aged 40 to 50 in good health. Some clones in this sample may be carry-over from other donors' samples.

The chain couples TRBV28 to TRBJ2-7; 7 bases line up with TRBD1. The CDR3 is made up of 13 amino acids. Germline lookup yields CDR1 MDHEN and CDR2 SYDVKM. The trim removed 6 bases at V and 2 bases at J, leaving 4 bases unmatched. CDR3 nucleotides: TGTGCCAGCAGCCGACAGGGCCCCTACGAGCAGTACTTC. It translates to CASSRQGPYEQYF. The full variable domain, rest sourced from reference TRBV28 and TRBJ2-7, is DVKVTQSSRYLVKRTGEKVFLECVQDMDHENMFWYRQDPGLGLRLIYFSYDVKMKEKGDIPEGYSVSREKKERFSLILESASTNQTSMYLCASSRQGPYEQYFGPGTRLTVT.

The chain uses TRBV11-2 and TRBJ2-5; 11 bases match TRBD2. TRBJ2-7 explains the end of the DNA better; the J call may be wrong. The CDR3 is 15 amino acids. CDR1 is SGHAT and CDR2 is FQNNGV in the germline V gene. The DNA for the CDR3 is TGTGCCAGCAGCCTACTAGCGGGGGCTTCCTACGAGCAGTACTTC. Amino acid sequence: CASSLLAGASYEQYF.

The chain joins TRBV28 to TRBJ1-2; D unresolved. Germline assignment: CDR1 MDHEN and CDR2 SYDVKM. The CDR3 is 11 residues long. V lost 3 bases and J lost 6, with 5 bases in between. The CDR3 DNA is TGTGCCAGCAGTTTGGAGAATGGCTACACCTTC. Translating it yields CASSLENGYTF.

The chain links TRBV28 to TRBJ2-7; D is ambiguous. The germline V gene has CDR1 MDHEN and CDR2 SYDVKM. This CDR3 is 11 amino acids long. V was trimmed by 3 bases and J by 5 bases, leaving 5 bases between them. In DNA form, the CDR3 reads TGTGCCAGCAGTTTGATGCACGAGCAGTACTTC. The encoded protein is CASSLMHEQYF.

This sequence joins TRBV27 and TRBJ1-2; D ambiguous. Germline lookup yields CDR1 MNHEY and CDR2 SMNVEV (reference sequence). The CDR3 has 16 amino acids. Trimming left V 5 bases short and J 0 bases short, with 16 bases between. CDR3 loop: CASSPVSHGANYGYTF. The DNA for the CDR3 is TGTGCCAGCAGTCCAGTCTCACACGGGGCTAACTATGGCTACACCTTC.

This clone has just a few counts. The CDR3 here is CAWSVLQGQETQYF. The CDR3 nucleotides read TGTGCCTGGAGTGTACTCCAGGGGCAGGAGACCCAGTACTTC. V gene TRBV30 combines with J gene TRBJ2-5; a possible D gene is TRBD1 (6 bases). CDR3 length: 14 amino acids. Trimming left V 0 bases short and J 5 bases short, with 13 bases between. Germline V lookup: CDR1 GTSNPN, CDR2 SVGIG (reference sequence).

The table lists this clone with many counts. This chain joins TRBV28 and TRBJ2-1; no firm D call. In germline, CDR1 is MDHEN, CDR2 SYDVKM. The CDR3 runs 15 residues. V lost 3 bases and J 3 bases, leaving 12 bases between the germline ends. The CDR3 nucleotides are TGTGCCAGCAGTTTCTCGAGAACCCACTACAATGAGCAGTTCTTC. This encodes CASSFSRTHYNEQFF.

The V call is TRBV7-2, the J call TRBJ2-3; a weak D match, TRBD2 (6 bases). This CDR3 comprises 13 residues. The germline V and J ends were trimmed by 4 bases and 5 bases, with 10 bases remaining between them. Germline CDR1 SGHTA, CDR2 FQGNSA. CDR3 sequence: CASSSDYGDTQYF. Here the CDR3 DNA reads TGTGCCAGCAGCTCGGACTATGGAGATACGCAGTATTTT.

This clone was found once. The chain couples TRBV6-1 to TRBJ2-7, with TRBD2 identical over 7 bases. This CDR3 contains 15 residues. The germline gives CDR1 MNHNS, CDR2 SASEGT. The junction had 6 bases not matched to a gene; V was cut back by 2 bases and J by 2 bases. The CDR3 nucleotides read TGTGCCAGCAGTGAATCGGTAGCGGGTACCTACGAGCAGTACTTC. Its translation is CASSESVAGTYEQYF.

Details on this clone: A far larger clone differs by one base, so this is likely a read error. The rearrangement uses TRBV9 and TRBJ1-1; the D gene is possibly TRBD1 (6 bases). The CDR3 is made up of 13 amino acids. V lost 0 bases and J lost 4, with 7 bases in between. CDR1 SGDLS and CDR2 YYNGEE come from the germline V gene. The CDR3 protein is CASSVEGGTEAFF. The CDR3 DNA sequence: TGTGCCAGCAGCGTAGAAGGGGGCACTGAAGCTTTCTTT.